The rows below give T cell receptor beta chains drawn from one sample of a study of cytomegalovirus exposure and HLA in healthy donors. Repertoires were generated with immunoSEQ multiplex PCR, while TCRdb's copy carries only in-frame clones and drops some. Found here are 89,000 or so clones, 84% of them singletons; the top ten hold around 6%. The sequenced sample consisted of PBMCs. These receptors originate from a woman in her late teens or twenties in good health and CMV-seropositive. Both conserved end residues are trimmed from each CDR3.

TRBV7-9	ASSPPQGLAGYT
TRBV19	ASSQEAGDSYEQY
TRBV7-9	ASSYARQTSTDTQY
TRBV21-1	ASLATTSYEQY
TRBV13	ASSPQGRAEAF
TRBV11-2	ASSSDRDNEQF
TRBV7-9	ASSSSGAGSSYNEQF
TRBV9	ASSEASGGDTGELF
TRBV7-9	ASTPGTSYEQY
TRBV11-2	ASSLAPGQAYEQY
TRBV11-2	ASSTQLLAGGRNEQY
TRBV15	ATSREGRNEKLF
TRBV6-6	ASRERFASYNEQF
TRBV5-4	ASSLGVEAF
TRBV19	ASSTAPSGRAVNEQF
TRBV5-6	ASSLGRRGTEAF
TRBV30	AWDRFLLREQY
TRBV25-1	ASSDSIGRGGEKLF
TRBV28	ASRPTGLDEKLF
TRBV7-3	ASSLTTSGKNTGELF
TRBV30	AWSDLQGGYEQY
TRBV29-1	SVASGRARSYEQY